This record looks at one T cell receptor beta chain sequence and its context. The antigen is unknown. cDNA serving as the sequencing template came from extracted, reverse transcribed RNA. Method: immunoSEQ multiplex PCR; TCRdb's copy keeps in-frame clones and lacks some. The sample has tens of thousands of clones, around 80% seen once. This specimen comes from a study of CD8+ T cells in alopecia areata. Regarding the study as a whole: Affected lesional scalp, above all in alopecia totalis/universalis, was more clonal than normal scalp.

Germline V CDR1 and CDR2: SGHRS, YFSETQ. The CDR3 covers 13 residues. V lost 4 bases and J lost 7; bases outside the gene matches: 5. The receptor was derived from a human donor with alopecia areata. Specimen: NKG2D-low CD8+ T cells sorted from blood. V and J are TRBV5-1 and TRBJ1-1; TRBD1 aligns across 9 bases. CDR3 nucleotide sequence: TGCGCCAGCAGCCCCCCGGGACAGGGTGAAGCTTTCTTT. As protein: CASSPPGQGEAFF.